This entry lists 7 T cell receptor beta chains sequenced from one sample in a study of blood T cells in healthy people across ages. With a J-beta primer mix and a sample-barcoded 5' primer, a second PCR ran about 7 to 12 cycles. Using its own MiXCR run on the 5' RACE reads, TCRdb lists one record per CDR3 protein. This table holds approximately 680,000 distinct CDR3 sequences, about 30% found once. Sequencing was carried out using blood. These TCRs come from a woman over 75 in good health.

The V and J genes are TRBV28 and TRBJ1-4; 7 bases are shared with TRBD1. Germline assignment: CDR1 MDHEN and CDR2 SYDVKM. V shed 3 bases, J shed 16 bases, and the junction held 17 bases outside the gene matches. There are 15 residues in the CDR3. The CDR3 nucleotides are TGTGCCAGCAGTTTCCGAGGACAGGTTAATGAAAGACGGTTTTTT. Encoded protein: CASSFRGQVNERRFF.

For this clonotype: This may be a read error, as it is one base from a much larger clone. V is TRBV18 and J is TRBJ2-5; the D gene could be TRBD1 or TRBD2 (5 bases each). This CDR3 is 15 amino acids long. The V gene's germline CDR1 is KGHSH and CDR2 LQKENI. For the CDR3, the DNA is TGTGCCAGCCCACCTCAAGGGACGGGCAAAGAGACCCAGTACTTC. As protein: CASPPQGTGKETQYF.

At least ten counts were recorded for this clonotype. The chain employs TRBV6-1 and TRBJ2-1, with TRBD2 as a possible D gene (5 bases). Germline lookup yields CDR1 MNHNS and CDR2 SASEGT. The CDR3 runs 13 residues. V lost 4 bases and J lost 8, with 12 bases in between. In nucleotides, the CDR3 is TGTGCCAGCAGTGTTCGAGGGCTTGATGAGCAGTTCTTC. Translating it yields CASSVRGLDEQFF.

The chain has TRBV9 and TRBJ1-3, with a weak D call TRBD1 (6 bases). The CDR3 covers 15 residues. Germline V gene sequence: CDR1 SGDLS, CDR2 YYNGEE. V shed 0 bases and J shed 2 bases, with 9 bases lying between them. The CDR3 DNA follows: TGTGCCAGCAGCGTAGCGGCAGGGGCTGGAAACACCATATATTTT. Translation: CASSVAAGAGNTIYF.

This clonotype was observed at least ten times. V usage is TRBV20-1 and J usage is TRBJ2-5, with D uncertain. The CDR3 is 11 residues long. Between the trimmed V and J ends, which lost 4 bases and 9 bases, there was a span of 12 bases. CDR1 and CDR2 (germline): DFQATT, SNEGSKA (reference sequence). CDR3 DNA: TGCAGTGCTAAATCCCGCTGGGCCCAGTACTTC. Amino acid sequence: CSAKSRWAQYF.

In regard to this clonotype: Since a much larger clone is just one base distant, this may be a read error. This chain uses TRBV27 with TRBJ1-2; 7 nucleotides match TRBD1. Germline V gene data show CDR1 as MNHEY and CDR2 as SMNVEV (reference sequence). CDR3 length equals 14 residues. J lost 3 bases, V lost 6 bases, and 7 bases had no gene match. CDR3 protein: CASRLQGRDYGYTF. The CDR3 coding sequence is TGTGCCAGCAGGTTACAGGGGCGCGACTATGGCTACACCTTC.

In its sample, this clonotype was seen a few times. Just one base apart from a much larger clone, this may be a read error. The genes are TRBV4-3 and TRBJ2-3; 7 bases fit TRBD2. Germline V gene lookup returns CDR1 LGHNA and CDR2 YSLEER. The CDR3 is 14 residues long. CDR3 residues: CASSQSGVADAQYF. The CDR3 coding sequence is TGCGCCAGCAGCCAAAGCGGGGTGGCAGATGCGCAGTATTTT.